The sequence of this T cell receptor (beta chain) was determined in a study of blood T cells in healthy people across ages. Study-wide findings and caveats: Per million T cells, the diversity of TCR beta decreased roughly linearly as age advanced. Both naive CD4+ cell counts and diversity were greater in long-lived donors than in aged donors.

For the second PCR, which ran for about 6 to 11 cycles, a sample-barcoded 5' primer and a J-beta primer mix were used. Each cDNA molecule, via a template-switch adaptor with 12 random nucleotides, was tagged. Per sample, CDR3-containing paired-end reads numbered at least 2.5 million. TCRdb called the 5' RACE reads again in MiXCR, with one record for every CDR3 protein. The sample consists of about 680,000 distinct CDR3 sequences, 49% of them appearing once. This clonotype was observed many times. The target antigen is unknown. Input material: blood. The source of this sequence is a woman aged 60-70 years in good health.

CDR3 nucleotides: TGTGCCAGCAGCGTAGCTCGACAGGGAGGGGGGGAGCAGTTCTTC. Its protein is CASSVARQGGGEQFF. The chain links TRBV9 to TRBJ2-1; D tentatively reads TRBD1 or TRBD2 (7 bases each). This CDR3 comprises 15 residues. Trimming left V 0 bases short and J 10 bases short, with 17 bases between. From germline, CDR1 is SGDLS and CDR2 YYNGEE.